Listed here is a single T cell receptor beta chain. This clonotype was found many times. Its antigen is still unknown. Per-base qualities were not stored, and no clone one base away is much larger. The source of the sample is a study of regulatory T cells in long-lasting Graves disease (dated by TCRdb to the early 2020s). With respect to the entire study: Newly diagnosed Graves' disease patients had taken antithyroid drugs for less than 3 months. A total of 35 or so samples were covered by TCR sequencing, comprising approximately 13 persistent and around 20 newly diagnosed Graves' disease patients. Persistent Graves' disease patients were compared with newly diagnosed Graves' disease patients by peripheral blood TCR sequencing and RNA sequencing. The study took place in China and was registered as a clinical trial.

This specimen's time point label, per the study, means: newly diagnosed GD, antithyroid drugs for less than 3 months. RNA was extracted from PBMCs in TRIzol for both TCR sequencing and RNA sequencing. The diagnosis of Graves' disease followed American Thyroid Association guidelines. The patients came from an endocrinology department in Xi'an, China. Each patient gave about 8.1 milliliters of peripheral blood, collected in an EDTA anticoagulant tube. Ficoll Paque Plus density gradient separation was used to isolate PBMCs, and no additional T cell sorting was done. An Agilent 2100 Bioanalyzer and agarose gel were used to check RNA quality, and a NanoDrop 2000 was used to measure RNA concentration. V is trimmed back by 2 bases and J by 0 bases, and the junction contains 7 bases that no gene match accounts for. CDR1 is given as SGHTA and CDR2 as FQGNSA, both from the germline V gene. From its cysteine to its phenylalanine, the CDR3 spans 17 amino acids. The sequence is cut down to CDR3 DNA, 51 bases in frame from base 1.

The paper as a whole reports these results and caveats: Only peripheral blood was studied, because thyroid tissue, the primary lesion, was inaccessible. More public clonotypes were shared among persistent patients (2,741) than among newly diagnosed patients (966). As a limitation, the authors acknowledged that the small sample size may reduce accuracy. TRBV28, TRBJ1-2 and TRBJ2-5 were preferentially used in persistent disease, while TRBV20-1 and TRBJ2-1 were favored in newly diagnosed disease. Lower TCR Shannon entropy and fewer highly expanded clones were observed in persistent Graves' disease patients than in newly diagnosed patients, which suggested clonal expansion. Only the TCR beta chain was sequenced and analyzed.

Library prep was done by multiplex PCR. The instrument given in TCRdb is Illumina HiSeq 4000. To build TCR beta libraries, CDR3 regions were amplified by Arm-PCR using iRepertoire HTBI primers. Gel purification was performed on PCR products prior to sequencing. The original methods were these. Across samples, 55 to 80 TRBV and 13 to 15 TRBJ segments were identified and used for gene usage analysis of CDR3 amino acid clonotypes. COPE and FqMerger were used to merge filtered high-quality paired reads into contigs. BLAST was used to align contigs to IMGT TRBV, TRBD and TRBJ reference genes, and CDR3 was defined according to IMGT. Clonotypes above 0.1% frequency were classified as highly expanded clones. Shannon entropy was used to measure repertoire diversity, and the Gini coefficient was used to measure V-J evenness. Clonotypes shared by more than one individual were considered public. Starting from the raw public reads, TCRdb applied fastp trimming at Q25, assembled clones with MiXCR and retained in-frame beta chains. Rows merge per CDR3 protein into single entries with the most common DNA and genes. These V and J calls derive from TCRdb rather than the authors' analysis. This sample holds under 450,000 distinct CDR3 sequences; approximately 12% were observed only once. The ten largest clones represent 15% to 20% of the sample.

These same data were also listed under a study on T cells in Graves' hyperthyroidism and ophthalmopathy. The second investigation adds: Graves' hyperthyroidism was defined as stable when no progression to ophthalmopathy occurred over 18 months of follow-up. The hyperthyroidism patients were between 18 and 65 years old and newly diagnosed, with a disease duration of less than 2 months. The study excluded patients with uncontrolled infections, other autoimmune diseases, pregnancy or lactation. Diagnoses were established on the basis of clinical symptoms, serum thyroxine and TRAb, thyroid ultrasound, and orbital computed tomography. A first-round RT-PCR of the TCR CDR3 used the HTBI primer set with the Qiagen OneStep RT-PCR kit. Blood samples also contained most of the expanded thyroid clonotypes (frequency above 0.001), which suggests that blood repertoires may reflect thyroid immune responses. Ophthalmopathy was separated from stable hyperthyroidism by a 13 V-J signature model, with approximately 89% sensitivity and roughly 84% specificity obtained in cross-validation and 80%/75% obtained in testing. During validation, the model predicted progression to ophthalmopathy a median of around 6 months ahead of onset, with approximately 71% sensitivity and roughly 72% specificity. To identify TCR V-J signatures that set the groups apart, the researchers used a discovery cohort of 100 patients, made up of around 40 with Graves' ophthalmopathy and some 56 with stable Graves' hyperthyroidism. Prospective prediction of ophthalmopathy was tested in an independent validation cohort of 18 to 20 hyperthyroidism patients and 15 to 17 patients who later progressed to ophthalmopathy. The approximately 100 discovery patients were randomly split 7:3 into training and test sets. The study also compared thyroid tissue and blood T-cell repertoires from 6 or 7 Graves' hyperthyroidism patients. Once sampling was done, hyperthyroidism patients were given methimazole at a starting dose of 30 mg daily, whereas ophthalmopathy patients were given high-dose intravenous methylprednisolone. Libraries were constructed in a second round of multiplex PCR, after which size selection and purification were performed. Libraries were sequenced paired-end with 100 bp reads on an Illumina HiSeq2000. SOAPnuke was used to process the raw data, removing reads that contained adapters or uncalled bases, had a mean Phred below 15, or lacked an exact match to the constant primer or identifier. COPE v1.2.5 was used to merge high-quality paired reads, and clonotypes were defined as unique nucleotide sequences. MiTCR v1.1 was used to align the clonotypes against IMGT TRBV, TRBD and TRBJ reference segments. The analysis was restricted to V-J combinations with a frequency above 0.0001, which together covered 99.2% of the repertoires. A TCS score was defined as the ratio of F50 (clonal expansion) to E x V (chaos), with BLOSUM62-based TCRdist applied between CDR3 peptides within each V-J. Welch's t-statistics and random forest reduced 500 to 650 V-J features to 13, which were used in a naive Bayes classifier (R e1071). Sample size was not statistically predetermined, and blinding of investigators to group allocation was not performed. TCR Vbeta CDR3 sequencing of approximately 140 peripheral blood samples (43 ophthalmopathy, about 80 hyperthyroidism and approximately 17 progressor patients) is reported in the paper.

The receptor chain draws on TRBV7-2 and TRBJ2-7, and 10 bases in between align with TRBD2. The input for sequencing was peripheral blood mononuclear cells (PBMCs), taken at new diagnosis, from a patient treated with antithyroid drugs. This receptor was obtained from a woman under 30 with Graves disease. Donor details come from another sample of the same person, matched by shared clones. The CDR3 protein: CASSLKASGSLSYEQYF. The DNA reads as follows: TGTGCCAGCAGCTTAAAGGCTAGCGGGAGCCTCTCCTACGAGCAGTACTTC.